This passage covers 7 T cell receptor beta chains from one sample sequenced in a study of T-cell memory formation after mild COVID-19. TCRdb ran MiXCR on the 5' RACE reads and lists one entry per CDR3 protein. This table has about 140,000 distinct CDR3 sequences, 14% to 15% appearing once. Input material: PBMCs or a T cell subset sorted from them (not recorded which). These receptors originate from an adult woman who had mild COVID-19 (a few samples of this study predate the infection). Cell type and time point are not known.

This clonotype was detected only a few times. The chain uses TRBV20-1 and TRBJ2-3; perhaps D is TRBD1 or TRBD2 (5 bases each). V was clipped by 0 bases and J by 1 base, with 11 bases between them. The CDR3 is made up of 15 amino acids. Looked up from germline, CDR1 is DFQATT and CDR2 is SNEGSKA (reference sequence). In DNA form, the CDR3 reads TGCAGTGCTAGAGATCGGGGCTACCGCACAGATACGCAGTATTTT. Its protein is CSARDRGYRTDTQYF.

This rearrangement joins TRBV20-1 to TRBJ2-7; D is possibly TRBD2 (6 bases). Trimming removed 3 bases at V and 3 bases at J, with 15 bases between. The CDR3 length is 14 residues. Germline V lookup: CDR1 DFQATT, CDR2 SNEGSKA (reference sequence). CDR3 loop: CSASEWDFGYEQYF. CDR3 bases: TGCAGTGCTAGTGAATGGGACTTTGGCTACGAGCAGTACTTC.

In DNA, the CDR3 is TGCGCCAGCAGCCAAGAGCGAGATATCACTGAAGCTTTCTTT. Its translation is CASSQERDITEAFF. The rearrangement uses TRBV4-1 and TRBJ1-1; D is uncertain. This CDR3 is built from 14 residues. Trimming left V 0 bases short and J 4 bases short, with 9 bases between. CDR1 MGHRA and CDR2 YSYEKL come from the germline V gene.

V is TRBV12-3 or TRBV12-4 and J is TRBJ2-1; 9 nucleotides agree with TRBD2. There are 17 residues in the CDR3. The V segment lost 3 bases and the J segment 8 bases; nucleotides outside the gene matches: 14. The CDR3 nucleotides read TGTGCCAGCAGTTTCGCCCGTGGACTAGCGATAAAAGATGAGCAGTTCTTC. The encoded protein is CASSFARGLAIKDEQFF.

In its sample, this clonotype was seen a few times. The genes are TRBV4-1 and TRBJ2-1; a possible D gene is TRBD2 (5 bases). The V gene's germline CDR1 is MGHRA and CDR2 YSYEKL. The CDR3 runs 16 residues. Trimming took 0 bases from V and 4 from J, leaving 13 bases between them. CDR3 DNA: TGCGCCAGCAGCCAAGATGGTCCGGGGTCGTACAATGAGCAGTTCTTC. Protein: CASSQDGPGSYNEQFF.

This clonotype was counted between two and nine times. This chain uses TRBV12-3 or TRBV12-4 with TRBJ2-5, with D possibly being TRBD2 (6 bases). V lost 4 bases, J lost 4 bases, and 13 bases lay in between. The CDR3 has 14 amino acids. CDR3 coding DNA: TGTGCCAGCAGTTACGCCGGGACTCTAGAGACCCAGTACTTC. It codes for CASSYAGTLETQYF.

The table lists this clonotype with a few counts. The gene calls are TRBV12-3 or TRBV12-4 and TRBJ1-1; possible D gene TRBD1, 5 bases. There are 16 residues in the CDR3. V lost 8 bases to trimming and J lost 1 base, with 20 bases between them. CDR3 amino acids: CASGYLRTSTNTEAFF. The CDR3, as DNA: TGTGCCAGCGGGTATTTACGGACATCCACGAACACTGAAGCTTTCTTT.